Sequencing of this TCR beta chain was carried out in a study of blood T cell repertoires in COVID-19. In the authors' workflow: Amplification of reference gene primers provided the estimated nucleated cell counts. Produced via immunoSEQ multiplex PCR; TCRdb's table is partial and in-frame only. V and J calls and clone size are copied from that table; D and trimming were computed from the DNA. In the table there are 130,000 to 150,000 clones, approximately 87% of which are singletons. Those enrolled, adults aged roughly 18 to 95 years, came from about 24 US areas. Recovery meant two consecutive negative NP/OP PCR tests, professional clearance, or resolved symptoms. Input material: PBMCs or T cells enriched from blood (not recorded which). The clonotype was recovered from a man in his 60s who had recovered from COVID-19.

The CDR3 loop reads CASSLGQIANTGELFF. DNA of the CDR3: TGTGCCAGCAGCCTCGGACAGATAGCGAACACCGGGGAGCTGTTTTTT. The chain uses TRBV28 and TRBJ2-2; weak D call: TRBD1 (6 bases). CDR3 length equals 16 residues. Trimming took 6 bases from V and 0 from J, leaving 14 bases between them. The germline gives CDR1 MDHEN, CDR2 SYDVKM.